This is a list of T cell receptor beta chains from one sample in a study of blood T cell repertoires in COVID-19. The repertoire was sequenced with immunoSEQ multiplex PCR; TCRdb's copy has only in-frame clones and lacks some. The sample records roughly 150,000 clones, around four fifths being singletons. Sequences were obtained from peripheral blood. These TCRs come from a woman of 80 years or more with COVID-19, enrolled during active disease. CDR3s leave out the opening cysteine and the closing phenylalanine or tryptophan.

14 TRBJ2-7 TRBV18 ASSPGLAGLSYEQY
14 TRBJ1-6 TRBV6-5 ASSYSTGGSSSPLH
14 TRBJ2-3 TRBV6-5 ASSYFPAEPTDTQY
15 TRBJ1-4 TRBV7-9 ASSPRDRGQIGEKLF
11 TRBJ1-5 TRBV9 ASSVDPSGPQH
13 TRBJ2-5 TRBV27 ASRPLAGAGETQY
14 TRBJ2-1 TRBV19 ASSIDIRGQGIEQF
14 TRBJ2-1 TRBV6-2/TRBV6-3 ASSNPLVAGYNEQF
17 TRBJ2-1 TRBV4-3 ASSQDLQTSGGAHNEQF
15 TRBJ2-7 TRBV5-4 ASSLGGTGDPSYEQY
13 TRBJ2-7 TRBV18 ASSPRSGGAYEQY
12 TRBJ2-5 TRBV2 ASNPDRTQETQY
11 TRBJ2-7 TRBV20-1 SASSGGAYEQY
14 TRBJ1-6 TRBV18 ASSPQGDSYNSPLH
14 TRBJ2-7 TRBV24-1 ATSDPGLAGGSEQY
12 TRBJ1-4 TRBV6-4 ASSPRDSRSELF
13 TRBJ2-5 TRBV6-1 ASSDGRGRWETQY
12 TRBJ2-3 TRBV5-1 ASTAREGTDTQY
13 TRBJ1-2 TRBV18 ASSPFDGGVYGYT
10 TRBJ1-1 TRBV6-2/TRBV6-3 ASSIMSTEAF
13 TRBJ2-3 TRBV27 ASSRGGPATDTQY
10 TRBJ1-1 TRBV2 ASGELITEAF
11 TRBJ2-5 TRBV9 ASSASGAETQY
12 TRBJ1-2 TRBV27 ASSRTGEDYGYT
10 TRBJ2-7 TRBV20-1 SASPRSYEQY
13 TRBJ2-3 TRBV10-3 AISGLAGGPDTQY
9 TRBJ1-3 TRBV6-5 ASGPGNTIY
15 TRBJ2-1 TRBV25-1 ASSELSGSTGNNEQF
11 TRBJ2-1 TRBV25-1 ASSEYRGSEQF
12 TRBJ1-1 TRBV7-6 ASSFGQGKTEAF
12 TRBJ2-3 TRBV11-3 ASSSRTITDTQY
16 TRBJ1-5 TRBV4-2 ASSQMGQGYSSNQPQH
12 TRBJ2-5 TRBV9 ASSVAGKQETQY
14 TRBJ1-4 TRBV7-9 ASTPYVGAVNEKLF
12 TRBJ1-5 TRBV6-2/TRBV6-3 ASSRQGSGQPQH
14 TRBJ2-7 TRBV24-1 ATSDLGSGKCYEQY
13 TRBJ2-3 TRBV27 ASSRTSYSTDTQY
12 TRBJ2-2 TRBV19 ASSIGGDTGELF
14 TRBJ2-2 TRBV2 ASRKKGQGAAGELF
13 TRBJ2-3 TRBV9 ASSVRLADTDTQY
8 TRBJ2-7 TRBV12-5 ASGDRMRV
11 TRBJ1-2 TRBV9 ASSVNSYYGYT
14 TRBJ2-5 TRBV18 ASSPMASGFQETQY
14 TRBJ2-1 TRBV7-9 ASSLVGGQGANEQF
13 TRBJ2-7 TRBV14 ASSQVRGSSYEQY
14 TRBJ2-1 TRBV10-2 ASRGLAGWPYNEQF
12 TRBJ2-7 TRBV19 ASSRRGTYYEQY
12 TRBJ1-2 TRBV19 ASSSPWQRYGYT
13 TRBJ2-3 TRBV12-5 ASGLDSGSRDTQY
17 TRBJ1-5 TRBV19 ASSIDGHDQIYNDQPQH
12 TRBJ2-1 TRBV5-1 ASSLAGMDNEQF
13 TRBJ1-2 TRBV11-2 ASSLRPGLHYGYT
11 TRBJ1-6 TRBV6-2/TRBV6-3 ASSYSLPPSLH
17 TRBJ2-6 TRBV9 ASSDLSGTGFSGANVLT
14 TRBJ2-1 TRBV5-4 ASSLGGGLAYNEQF
12 TRBJ2-7 TRBV7-9 ASSLWTNSYEQY
12 TRBJ2-7 TRBV9 ASSVGGVSYEQY
12 TRBJ2-7 TRBV5-1 ASGRAGTTYEQY